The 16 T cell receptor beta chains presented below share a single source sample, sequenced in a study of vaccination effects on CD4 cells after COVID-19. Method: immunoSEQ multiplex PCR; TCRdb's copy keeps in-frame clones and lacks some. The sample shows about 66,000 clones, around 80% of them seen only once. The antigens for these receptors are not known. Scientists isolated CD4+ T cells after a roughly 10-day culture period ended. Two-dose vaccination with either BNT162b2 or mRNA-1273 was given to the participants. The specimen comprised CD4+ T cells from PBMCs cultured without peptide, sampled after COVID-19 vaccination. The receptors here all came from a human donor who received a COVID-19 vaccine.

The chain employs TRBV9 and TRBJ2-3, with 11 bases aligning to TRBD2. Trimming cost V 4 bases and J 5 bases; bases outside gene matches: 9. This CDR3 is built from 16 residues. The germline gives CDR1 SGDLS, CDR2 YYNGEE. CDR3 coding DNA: TGTGCCAGCAGCCCAAGTCTAGCGGGGGGAGGAGATACGCAGTATTTT. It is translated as CASSPSLAGGGDTQYF.

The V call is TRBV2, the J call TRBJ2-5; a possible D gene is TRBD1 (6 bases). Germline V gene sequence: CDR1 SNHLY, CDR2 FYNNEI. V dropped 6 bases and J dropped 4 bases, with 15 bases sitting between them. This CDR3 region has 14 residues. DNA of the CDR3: TGTGCCAGCAGCGTCCAACAGGGCGGAGAGACCCAGTACTTC. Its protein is CASSVQQGGETQYF. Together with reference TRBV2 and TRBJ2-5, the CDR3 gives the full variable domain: EPEVTQTPSHQVTQMGQEVILRCVPISNHLYFYWYRQILGQKVEFLVSFYNNEISEKSEIFDDQFSVERPDGSNFTLKIRSTKLEDSAMYFCASSVQQGGETQYFGPGTRLLVL.

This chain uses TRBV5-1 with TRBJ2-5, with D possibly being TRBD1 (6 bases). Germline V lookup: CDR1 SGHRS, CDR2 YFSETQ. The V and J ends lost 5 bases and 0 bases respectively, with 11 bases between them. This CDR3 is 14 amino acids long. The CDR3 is CASRIQGNQETQYF. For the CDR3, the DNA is TGCGCCAGCAGGATACAGGGAAACCAAGAGACCCAGTACTTC.

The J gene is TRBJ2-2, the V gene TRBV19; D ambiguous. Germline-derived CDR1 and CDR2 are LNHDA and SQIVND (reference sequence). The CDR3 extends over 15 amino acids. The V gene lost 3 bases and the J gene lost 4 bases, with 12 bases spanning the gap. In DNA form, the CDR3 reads TGTGCCAGTAGTATGGTCCGGGCGCGCACCGGGGAGCTGTTTTTT. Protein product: CASSMVRARTGELFF.

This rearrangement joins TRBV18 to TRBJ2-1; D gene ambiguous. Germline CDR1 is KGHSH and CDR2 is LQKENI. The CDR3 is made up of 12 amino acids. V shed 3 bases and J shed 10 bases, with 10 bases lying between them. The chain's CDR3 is CASSPLGFEQFF. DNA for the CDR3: TGTGCCAGCTCACCCCTGGGCTTCGAGCAGTTCTTC.

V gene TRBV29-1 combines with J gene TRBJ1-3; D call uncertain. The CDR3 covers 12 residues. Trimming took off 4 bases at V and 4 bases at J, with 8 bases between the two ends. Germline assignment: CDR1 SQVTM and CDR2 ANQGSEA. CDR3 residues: CSVGSFGNTIYF. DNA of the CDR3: TGCAGCGTTGGGTCTTTCGGAAACACCATATATTTT.

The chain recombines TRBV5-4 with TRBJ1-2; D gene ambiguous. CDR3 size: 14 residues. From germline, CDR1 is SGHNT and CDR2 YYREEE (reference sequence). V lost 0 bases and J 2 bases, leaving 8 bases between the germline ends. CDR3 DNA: TGTGCCAGCAGCTTGGGTCCCGGGAACTATGGCTACACCTTC. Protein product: CASSLGPGNYGYTF.

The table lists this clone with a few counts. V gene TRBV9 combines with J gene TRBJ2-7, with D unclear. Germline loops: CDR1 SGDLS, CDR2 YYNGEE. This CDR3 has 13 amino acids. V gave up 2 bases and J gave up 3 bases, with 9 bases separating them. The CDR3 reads CASSVVGGYEQYV. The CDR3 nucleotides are TGTGCCAGCAGCGTGGTTGGTGGCTACGAGCAGTACGTC.

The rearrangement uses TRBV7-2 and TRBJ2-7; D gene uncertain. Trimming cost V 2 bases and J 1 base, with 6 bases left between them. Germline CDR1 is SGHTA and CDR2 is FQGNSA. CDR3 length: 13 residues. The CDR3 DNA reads TGTGCCAGCAGCTTATCTAGGTCCTACGAGCAGTACGTC. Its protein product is CASSLSRSYEQYV.

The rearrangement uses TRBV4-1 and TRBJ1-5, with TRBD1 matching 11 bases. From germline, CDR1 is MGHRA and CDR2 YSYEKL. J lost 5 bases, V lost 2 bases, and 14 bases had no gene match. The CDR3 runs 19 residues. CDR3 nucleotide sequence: TGCGCCAGCAGCCAAAGGACAGGGGGCTGGGGCGTGGGAGATCAGCCCCAGCATTTT. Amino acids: CASSQRTGGWGVGDQPQHF.

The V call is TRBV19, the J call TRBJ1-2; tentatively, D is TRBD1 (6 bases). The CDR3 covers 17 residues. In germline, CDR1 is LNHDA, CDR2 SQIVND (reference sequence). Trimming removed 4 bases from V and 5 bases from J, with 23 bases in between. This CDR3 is CASSRAGASFPRYGYTF. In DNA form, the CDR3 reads TGTGCCAGTAGTAGGGCAGGGGCTTCTTTTCCTCGGTATGGCTACACCTTC.

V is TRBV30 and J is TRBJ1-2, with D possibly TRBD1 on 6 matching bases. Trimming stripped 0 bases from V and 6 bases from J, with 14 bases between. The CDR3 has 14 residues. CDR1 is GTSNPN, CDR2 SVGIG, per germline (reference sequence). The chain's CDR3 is CAWSVGQGWDGYTF. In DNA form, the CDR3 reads TGTGCCTGGAGTGTTGGGCAGGGGTGGGATGGCTACACCTTC.

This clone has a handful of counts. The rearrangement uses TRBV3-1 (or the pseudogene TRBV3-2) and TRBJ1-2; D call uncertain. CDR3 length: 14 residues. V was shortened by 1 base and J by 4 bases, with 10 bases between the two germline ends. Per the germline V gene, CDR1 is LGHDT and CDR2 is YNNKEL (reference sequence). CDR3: CASSQGLEAYGYTF. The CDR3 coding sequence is TGTGCCAGCAGCCAAGGTCTGGAAGCCTATGGCTACACCTTC.

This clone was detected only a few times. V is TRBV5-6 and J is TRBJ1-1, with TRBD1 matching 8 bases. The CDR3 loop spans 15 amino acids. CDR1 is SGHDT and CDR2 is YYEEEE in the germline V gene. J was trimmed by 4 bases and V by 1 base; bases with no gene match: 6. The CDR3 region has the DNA TGTGCCAGCAGCTTGTATTCAGGGGGCGGCACTGAAGCTTTCTTT. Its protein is CASSLYSGGGTEAFF.

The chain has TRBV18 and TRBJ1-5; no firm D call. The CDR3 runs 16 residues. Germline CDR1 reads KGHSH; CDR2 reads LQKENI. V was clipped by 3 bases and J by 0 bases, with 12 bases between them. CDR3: CASSPGSGGSNQPQHF. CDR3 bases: TGTGCCAGCTCACCGGGATCCGGCGGTAGCAATCAGCCCCAGCATTTT. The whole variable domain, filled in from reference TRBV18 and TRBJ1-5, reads NAGVMQNPRHLVRRRGQEARLRCSPMKGHSHVYWYRQLPEEGLKFMVYLQKENIIDESGMPKERFSAEFPKEGPSILRIQQVVRGDSAAYFCASSPGSGGSNQPQHFGDGTRLSIL.

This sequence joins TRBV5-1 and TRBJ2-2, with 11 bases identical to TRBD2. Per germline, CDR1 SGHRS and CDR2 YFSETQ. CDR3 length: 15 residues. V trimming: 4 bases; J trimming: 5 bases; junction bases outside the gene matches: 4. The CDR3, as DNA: TGCGCCAGCAGCACGGGACTAGCGGAAACCGGGGAGCTGTTTTTT. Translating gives CASSTGLAETGELFF.